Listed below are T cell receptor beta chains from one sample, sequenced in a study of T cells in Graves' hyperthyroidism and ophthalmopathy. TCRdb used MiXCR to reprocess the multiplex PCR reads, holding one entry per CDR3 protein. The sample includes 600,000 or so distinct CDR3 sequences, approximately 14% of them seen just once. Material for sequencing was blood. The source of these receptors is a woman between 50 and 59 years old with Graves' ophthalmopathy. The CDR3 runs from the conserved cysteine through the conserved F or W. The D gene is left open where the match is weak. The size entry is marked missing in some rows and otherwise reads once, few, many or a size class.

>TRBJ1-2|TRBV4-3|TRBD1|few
CASSHRQGGWVPYGYTF
TGCGCCAGCAGCCACAGACAGGGTGGCTGGGTACCCTATGGCTACACCTTC
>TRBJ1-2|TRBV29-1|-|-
CSVETIRIQGSNNYGYTF
TGCAGCGTTGAAACTATAAGGATACAGGGCTCCAATAACTATGGCTACACCTTC
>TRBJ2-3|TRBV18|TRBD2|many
CASSPRLTSGTSTDTQYF
TGTGCCAGCTCACCACGGTTAACTAGCGGGACGAGCACAGATACGCAGTATTTT
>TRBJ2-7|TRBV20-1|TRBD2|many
CSARDPQAGGTYEQYF
TGCAGTGCTAGAGACCCCCAAGCGGGAGGAACCTACGAGCAGTACTTC
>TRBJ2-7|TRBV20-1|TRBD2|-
CSAAGAPYEQYF
TGCAGTGCAGCGGGGGCCCCTTACGAGCAGTACTTC
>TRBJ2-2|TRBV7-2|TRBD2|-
CASSLVWSAGGSNTGELFF
TGTGCCAGCAGCCTCGTCTGGTCCGCGGGAGGGTCGAACACCGGGGAGCTGTTTTTT
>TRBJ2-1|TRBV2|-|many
CASSDGIAVANEQFF
TGTGCCAGCAGTGATGGTATAGCGGTGGCAAATGAGCAGTTCTTC
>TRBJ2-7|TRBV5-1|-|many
CASSKGQGSYFFSYEQYF
TGCGCCAGCAGCAAGGGGCAGGGTTCCTATTTTTTCTCCTACGAGCAGTACTTC
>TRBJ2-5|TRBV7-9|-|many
CASSLIVQGLTETQYF
TGTGCCAGCAGCCTAATAGTCCAGGGCCTAACCGAGACCCAGTACTTC
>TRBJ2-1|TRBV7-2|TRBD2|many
CASSLAGGPGSEQFF
TGTGCCAGCAGCTTAGCGGGAGGGCCCGGCAGTGAGCAGTTCTTC
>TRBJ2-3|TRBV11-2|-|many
CASGRQARTDTQYF
TGTGCCAGCGGCAGACAGGCCCGCACAGATACGCAGTATTTT
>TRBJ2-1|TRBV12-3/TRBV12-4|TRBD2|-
CASSLKSASGSPYNEQFF
TGTGCCAGCAGCCTCAAGTCCGCTAGCGGGAGCCCCTACAATGAGCAGTTCTTC
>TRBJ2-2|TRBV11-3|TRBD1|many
CASSRTGMNTGELFF
TGTGCCAGCAGTCGGACAGGGATGAACACCGGGGAGCTGTTTTTT
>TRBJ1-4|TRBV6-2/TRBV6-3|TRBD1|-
CASSYPVDRDHEKLFF
TGTGCCAGCAGTTATCCGGTCGACAGGGACCATGAAAAACTGTTTTTT
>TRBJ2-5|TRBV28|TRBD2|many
CASSLSGSATQETQYF
TGTGCCAGCAGTTTAAGCGGGAGCGCCACACAAGAGACCCAGTACTTC
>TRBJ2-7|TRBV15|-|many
CATSRSQVSYEQYF
TGTGCCACCAGCAGGTCCCAGGTTTCCTACGAGCAGTACTTC
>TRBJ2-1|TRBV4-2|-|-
CASSQDWRPGEQFF
TGTGCCAGCAGCCAAGACTGGCGGCCGGGTGAGCAGTTCTTC
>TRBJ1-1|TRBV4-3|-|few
CASKGREPDTEAFF
TGCGCCAGCAAGGGCAGGGAGCCGGACACTGAAGCTTTCTTT
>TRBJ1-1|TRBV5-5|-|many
CASSFQPSGGTEAFF
TGTGCCAGCAGCTTTCAACCCTCAGGTGGGACTGAAGCTTTCTTT
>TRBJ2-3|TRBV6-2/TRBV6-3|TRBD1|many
CASRPTGSAQYF
TGTGCCAGCAGACCGACAGGGTCCGCGCAGTATTTT
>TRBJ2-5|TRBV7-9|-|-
CASSSSFTTGSETQYF
TGTGCCAGCAGCTCCAGCTTTACTACAGGGAGCGAGACCCAGTACTTC
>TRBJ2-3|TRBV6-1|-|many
CASSRRAGHTDTQYF
TGTGCCAGCAGTCGCCGGGCGGGGCACACAGATACGCAGTATTTT
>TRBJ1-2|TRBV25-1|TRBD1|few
CASRGTGSNYGYTF
TGTGCCAGCAGAGGGACAGGGTCTAACTATGGCTACACCTTC
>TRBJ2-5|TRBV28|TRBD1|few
CAGSSADRGRQETQYF
TGTGCCGGCAGTTCCGCGGACAGGGGGCGCCAAGAGACCCAGTACTTC
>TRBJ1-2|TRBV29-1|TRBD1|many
CSVETGQGTYGYTF
TGCAGCGTTGAAACGGGACAGGGAACCTATGGCTACACCTTC
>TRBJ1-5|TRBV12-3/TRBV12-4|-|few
CASRTGSGDQPQHF
TGTGCCAGCAGAACAGGGTCAGGTGATCAGCCCCAGCATTTT
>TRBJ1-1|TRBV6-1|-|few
CASWSRGVTEAFF
TGTGCCAGCTGGTCCAGGGGAGTCACTGAAGCTTTCTTT
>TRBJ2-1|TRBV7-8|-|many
CASSLVTMFRGLRSYNEQFF
TGTGCCAGCAGCTTAGTTACTATGTTTAGGGGGTTGAGGTCCTACAATGAGCAGTTCTTC
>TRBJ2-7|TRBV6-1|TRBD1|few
CASKDRGHEQYF
TGTGCCAGCAAAGACAGGGGCCACGAGCAGTACTTC
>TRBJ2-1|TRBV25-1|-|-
CASSELSSAHEQFF
TGTGCCAGCAGTGAATTATCTAGCGCCCATGAGCAGTTCTTC